The clone carrying this TCR beta chain was counted between two and nine times. These data belong to a study of cytomegalovirus exposure and HLA in healthy donors. The CDR3 length is 15 residues. Germline lookup yields CDR1 SGHNT and CDR2 YENEEA. Trimming took 4 bases from V and 4 from J, leaving 13 bases between them. Profiled with immunoSEQ multiplex PCR; TCRdb holds only in-frame clones, not every one. This repertoire shows more than 140,000 clones, about 89% found once; its top ten account for about 3%. This clonotype was sampled from a woman aged 18-29 years in good health and CMV-seropositive. The sample comprised PBMCs. This sequence joins TRBV11-3 and TRBJ2-2, with TRBD1 as a possible D gene (6 bases). The CDR3 region is CASSSRGHTTGELFF. Here the CDR3 DNA reads TGTGCCAGCAGCTCTCGGGGACACACCACCGGGGAGCTGTTTTTT.